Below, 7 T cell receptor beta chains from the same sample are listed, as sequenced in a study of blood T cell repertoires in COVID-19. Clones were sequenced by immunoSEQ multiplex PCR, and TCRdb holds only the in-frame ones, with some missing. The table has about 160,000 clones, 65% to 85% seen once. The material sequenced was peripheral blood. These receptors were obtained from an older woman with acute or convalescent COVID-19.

CDR3 protein: CASSPTTEAYGYTF. The CDR3 DNA reads as TGTGCCAGCTCACCTACGACAGAGGCCTATGGCTACACCTTC. This sequence joins TRBV18 and TRBJ1-2; tentative D call: TRBD1 (5 bases). Germline loops: CDR1 KGHSH, CDR2 LQKENI. The V end was cut by 3 bases, the J end by 4 bases, with 12 bases between. The CDR3 has 14 amino acids.

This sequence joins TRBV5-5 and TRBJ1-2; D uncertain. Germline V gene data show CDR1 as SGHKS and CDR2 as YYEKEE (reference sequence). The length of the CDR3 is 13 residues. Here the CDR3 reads CYHAGIANYGYTF. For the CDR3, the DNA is TGTTACCATGCGGGGATAGCTAACTATGGCTACACCTTC.

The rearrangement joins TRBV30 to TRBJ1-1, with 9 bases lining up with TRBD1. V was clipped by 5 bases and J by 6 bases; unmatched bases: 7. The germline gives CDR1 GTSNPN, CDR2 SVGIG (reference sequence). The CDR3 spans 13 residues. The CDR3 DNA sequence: TGTGCCTGGGGGACAGGGAAAGGCCCTGAAGCTTTCTTT. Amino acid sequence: CAWGTGKGPEAFF.

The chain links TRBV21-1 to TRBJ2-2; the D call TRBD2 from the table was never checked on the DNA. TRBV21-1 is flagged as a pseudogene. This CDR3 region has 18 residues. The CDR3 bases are TGTGCCAGCAGCAAAGCGGGTAGCGGGGGGGCCAGCACCGGGGAGCTGTTTTTT. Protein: CASSKAGSGGASTGELFF.

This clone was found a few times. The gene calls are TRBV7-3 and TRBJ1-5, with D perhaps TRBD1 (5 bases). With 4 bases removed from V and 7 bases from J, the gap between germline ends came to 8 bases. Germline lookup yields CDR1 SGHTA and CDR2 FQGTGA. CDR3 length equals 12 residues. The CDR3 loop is CASSWGMQPQHF. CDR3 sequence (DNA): TGTGCCAGCAGCTGGGGCATGCAGCCCCAGCATTTT.

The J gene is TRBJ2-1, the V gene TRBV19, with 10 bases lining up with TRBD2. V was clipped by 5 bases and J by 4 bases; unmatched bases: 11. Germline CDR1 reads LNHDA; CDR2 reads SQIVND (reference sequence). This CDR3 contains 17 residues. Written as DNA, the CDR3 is TGTGCCAGTAGTTGGGCCCTCCCTAGCGGGGGTTACAATGAGCAGTTCTTC. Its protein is CASSWALPSGGYNEQFF.

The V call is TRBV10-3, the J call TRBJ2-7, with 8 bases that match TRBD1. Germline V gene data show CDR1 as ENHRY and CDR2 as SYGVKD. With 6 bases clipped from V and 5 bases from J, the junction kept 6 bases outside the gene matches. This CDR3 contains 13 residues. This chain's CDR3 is CAISVGQGNEQYF. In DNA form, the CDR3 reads TGTGCCATCAGCGTAGGACAGGGCAACGAGCAGTACTTC.